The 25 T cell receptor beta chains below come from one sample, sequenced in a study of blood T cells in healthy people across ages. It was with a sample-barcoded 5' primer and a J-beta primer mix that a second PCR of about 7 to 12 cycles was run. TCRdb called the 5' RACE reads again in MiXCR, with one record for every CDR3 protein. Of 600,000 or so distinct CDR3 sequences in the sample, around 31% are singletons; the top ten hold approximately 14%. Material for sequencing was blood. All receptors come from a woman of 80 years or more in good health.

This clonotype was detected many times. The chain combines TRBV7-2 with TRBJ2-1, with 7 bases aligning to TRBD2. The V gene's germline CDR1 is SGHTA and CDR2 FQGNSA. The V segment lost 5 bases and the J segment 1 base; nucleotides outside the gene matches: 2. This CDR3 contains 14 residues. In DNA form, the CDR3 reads TGTGCCAGCAGCCCAGCGGGGTCCTACAATGAGCAGTTCTTC. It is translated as CASSPAGSYNEQFF. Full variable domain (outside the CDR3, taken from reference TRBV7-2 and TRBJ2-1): GAGVSQSPSNKVTEKGKDVELRCDPISGHTALYWYRQSLGQGLEFLIYFQGNSAPDKSGLPSDRFSAERTGGSVSTLTIQRTQQEDSAVYLCASSPAGSYNEQFFGPGTRLTVL.

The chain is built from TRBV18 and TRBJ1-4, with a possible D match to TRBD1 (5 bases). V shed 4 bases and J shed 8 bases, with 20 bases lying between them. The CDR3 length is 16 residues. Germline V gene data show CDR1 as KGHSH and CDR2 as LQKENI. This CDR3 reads CASSLERAPGLEKLFF. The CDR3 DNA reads TGTGCCAGCTCACTCGAAAGGGCTCCGGGGCTCGAAAAACTGTTTTTT.

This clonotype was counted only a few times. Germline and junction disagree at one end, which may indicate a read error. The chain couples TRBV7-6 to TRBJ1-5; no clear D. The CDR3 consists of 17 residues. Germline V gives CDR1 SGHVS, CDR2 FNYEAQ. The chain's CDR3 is CAGSLAQQIYSNQPQHF. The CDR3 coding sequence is TGTGCCGGCAGCTTAGCGCAACAAATTTATAGCAATCAGCCCCAGCATTTT.

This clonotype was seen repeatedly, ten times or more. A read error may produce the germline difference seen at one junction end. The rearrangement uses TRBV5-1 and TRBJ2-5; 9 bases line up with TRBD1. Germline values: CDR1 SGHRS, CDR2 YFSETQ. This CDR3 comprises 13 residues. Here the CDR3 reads CASSPTGGETQYF. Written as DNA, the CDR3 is TGTGCCAGCAGCCCGACAGGGGGAGAGACCCAGTACTTC.

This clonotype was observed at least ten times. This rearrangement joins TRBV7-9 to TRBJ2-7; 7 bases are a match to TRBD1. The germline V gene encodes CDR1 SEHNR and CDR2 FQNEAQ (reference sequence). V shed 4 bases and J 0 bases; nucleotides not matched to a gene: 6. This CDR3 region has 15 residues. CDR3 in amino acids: CASSSGQTASYEQYF. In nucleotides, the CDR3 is TGTGCCAGCAGCTCGGGACAGACAGCCTCCTACGAGCAGTACTTC.

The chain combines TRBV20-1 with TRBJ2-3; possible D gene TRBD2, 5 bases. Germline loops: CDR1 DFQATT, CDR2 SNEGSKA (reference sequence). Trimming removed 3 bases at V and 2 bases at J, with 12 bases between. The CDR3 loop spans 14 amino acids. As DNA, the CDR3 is TGCAGTGCTAGGCAGCGGAGGTACACAGATACGCAGTATTTT. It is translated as CSARQRRYTDTQYF.

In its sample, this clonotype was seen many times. The CDR3 loop reads CASSHKGQGFSDTQYF. CDR3 bases: TGTGCCAGCAGCCACAAGGGACAGGGCTTCTCAGATACGCAGTATTTT. This rearrangement joins TRBV3-1 to TRBJ2-3; 9 nucleotides agree with TRBD1. Germline trimming cut 3 bases from V and 4 bases from J; bases unmatched to any gene: 8. CDR1 and CDR2 (germline): LGHDT, YNNKEL (reference sequence). CDR3 length: 16 residues.

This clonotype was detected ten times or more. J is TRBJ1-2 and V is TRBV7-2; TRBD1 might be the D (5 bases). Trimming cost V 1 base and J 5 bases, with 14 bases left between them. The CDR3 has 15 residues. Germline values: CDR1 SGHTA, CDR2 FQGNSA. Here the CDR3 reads CASSLVRGDLYGYTF. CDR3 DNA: TGTGCCAGCAGCTTAGTAAGAGGGGACCTGTATGGCTACACCTTC.

Written as DNA, the CDR3 is TGTGCCAGCAGCTTGACGGGACAACCGAACACCGGGGAGCTGTTTTTT. It is translated as CASSLTGQPNTGELFF. V and J are TRBV7-9 and TRBJ2-2; possible D gene TRBD1, 6 bases. The germline gives CDR1 SEHNR, CDR2 FQNEAQ (reference sequence). CDR3 length: 16 amino acids. Trimming shortened V by 3 bases and J by 0 bases, and 11 bases separated the two germline ends.

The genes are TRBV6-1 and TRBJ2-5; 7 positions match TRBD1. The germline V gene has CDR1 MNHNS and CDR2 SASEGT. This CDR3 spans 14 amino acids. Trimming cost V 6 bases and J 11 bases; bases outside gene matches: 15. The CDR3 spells CASRGDSRYNGQYF. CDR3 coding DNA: TGTGCCAGCAGGGGGGACAGTCGCTACAATGGGCAGTACTTC.

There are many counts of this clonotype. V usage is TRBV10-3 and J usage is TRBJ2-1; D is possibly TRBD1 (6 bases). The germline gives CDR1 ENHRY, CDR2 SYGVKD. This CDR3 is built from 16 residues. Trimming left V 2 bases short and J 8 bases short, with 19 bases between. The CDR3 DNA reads TGTGCCATCAGTGAGCAGGGGTCCCAGGGATCCGATGAGCAGTTCTTC. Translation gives CAISEQGSQGSDEQFF.

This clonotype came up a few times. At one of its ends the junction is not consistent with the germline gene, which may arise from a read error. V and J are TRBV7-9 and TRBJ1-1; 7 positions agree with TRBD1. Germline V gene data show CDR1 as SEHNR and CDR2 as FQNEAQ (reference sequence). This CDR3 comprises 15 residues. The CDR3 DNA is TGTGCCAACAGCTGGGGGACAGTCTCGTGGCCTGAAGCTTTCTTT. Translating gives CANSWGTVSWPEAFF.

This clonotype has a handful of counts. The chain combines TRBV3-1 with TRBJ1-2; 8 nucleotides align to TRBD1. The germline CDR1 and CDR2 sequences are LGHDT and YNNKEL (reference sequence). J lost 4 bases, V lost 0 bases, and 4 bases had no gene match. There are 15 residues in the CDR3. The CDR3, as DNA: TGTGCCAGCAGCCAAGATGCAGGGGGCGGCTATGGCTACACCTTC. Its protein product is CASSQDAGGGYGYTF.

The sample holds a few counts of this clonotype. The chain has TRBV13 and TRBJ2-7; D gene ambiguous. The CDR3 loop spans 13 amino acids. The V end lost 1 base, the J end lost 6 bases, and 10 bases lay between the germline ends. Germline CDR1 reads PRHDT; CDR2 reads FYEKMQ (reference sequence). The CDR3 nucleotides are TGTGCCAGCAGCTTAGCGGCAGCGCGCGAGCAGTACTTC. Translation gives CASSLAAAREQYF.

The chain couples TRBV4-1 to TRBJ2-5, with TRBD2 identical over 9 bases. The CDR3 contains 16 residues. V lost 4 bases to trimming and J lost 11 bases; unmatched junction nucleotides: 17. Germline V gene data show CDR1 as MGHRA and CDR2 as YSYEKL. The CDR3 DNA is TGCGCCAGCAGCCTCGTATTCGGCGGGGGGGGCAATGAGCAGTACTTC. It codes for CASSLVFGGGGNEQYF.

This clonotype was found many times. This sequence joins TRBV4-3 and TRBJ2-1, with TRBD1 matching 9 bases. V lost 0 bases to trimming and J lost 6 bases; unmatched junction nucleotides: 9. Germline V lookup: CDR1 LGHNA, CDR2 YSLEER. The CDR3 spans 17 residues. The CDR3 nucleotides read TGCGCCAGCAGCCAAGATACGGGACAGGGAGGGCGCAATGAGCAGTTCTTC. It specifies CASSQDTGQGGRNEQFF.

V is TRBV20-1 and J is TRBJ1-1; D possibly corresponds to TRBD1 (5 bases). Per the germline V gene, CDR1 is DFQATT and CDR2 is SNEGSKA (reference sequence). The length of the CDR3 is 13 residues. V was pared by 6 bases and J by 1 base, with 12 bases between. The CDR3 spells CSADEGRNTEAFF. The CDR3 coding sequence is TGCAGTGCCGACGAGGGGAGGAACACTGAAGCTTTCTTT.

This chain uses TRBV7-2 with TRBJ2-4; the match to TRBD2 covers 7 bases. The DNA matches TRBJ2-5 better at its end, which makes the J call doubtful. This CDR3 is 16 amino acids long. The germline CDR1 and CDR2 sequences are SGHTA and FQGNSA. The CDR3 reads CASSQPGRGPQETQYF. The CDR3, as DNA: TGTGCCAGCAGCCAGCCTGGGAGGGGTCCACAAGAGACCCAGTACTTC.

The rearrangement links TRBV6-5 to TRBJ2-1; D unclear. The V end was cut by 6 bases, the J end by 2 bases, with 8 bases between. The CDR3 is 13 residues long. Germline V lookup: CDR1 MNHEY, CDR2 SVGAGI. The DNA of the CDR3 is TGTGCCAGCAGGCGAAGTACCTACAATGAGCAGTTCTTC. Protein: CASRRSTYNEQFF.

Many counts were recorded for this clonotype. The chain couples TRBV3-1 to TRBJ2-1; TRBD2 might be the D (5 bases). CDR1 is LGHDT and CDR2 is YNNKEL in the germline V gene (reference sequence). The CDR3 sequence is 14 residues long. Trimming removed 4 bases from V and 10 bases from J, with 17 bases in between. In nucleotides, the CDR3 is TGTGCCAGCAGCCCTCTCATTAGCGAGAAGGAGCAGTTCTTC. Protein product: CASSPLISEKEQFF.

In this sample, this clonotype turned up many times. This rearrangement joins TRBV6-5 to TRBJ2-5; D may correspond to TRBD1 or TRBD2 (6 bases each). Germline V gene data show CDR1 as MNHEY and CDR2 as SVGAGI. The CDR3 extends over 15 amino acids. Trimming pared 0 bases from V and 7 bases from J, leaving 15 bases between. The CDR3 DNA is TGTGCCAGCAGTTACTCGGGAGGTAGGGGGGTGACCCAGTACTTC. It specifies CASSYSGGRGVTQYF.

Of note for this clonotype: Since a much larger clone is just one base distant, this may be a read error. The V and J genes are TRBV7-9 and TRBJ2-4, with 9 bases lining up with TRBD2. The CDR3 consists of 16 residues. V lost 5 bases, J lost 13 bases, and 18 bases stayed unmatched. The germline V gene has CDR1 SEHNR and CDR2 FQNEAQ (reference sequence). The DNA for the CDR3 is TGTGCCAGCAGCCCTATAGGGCTAGCGGGGTTCTACGGGCAGTACTTC. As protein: CASSPIGLAGFYGQYF. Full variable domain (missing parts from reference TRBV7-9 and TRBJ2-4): DTGVSQNPRHKITKRGQNVTFRCDPISEHNRLYWYRQTLGQGPEFLTYFQNEAQLEKSRLLSDRFSAERPKGSFSTLEIQRTEQGDSAMYLCASSPIGLAGFYGQYFGAGTRLSVL.

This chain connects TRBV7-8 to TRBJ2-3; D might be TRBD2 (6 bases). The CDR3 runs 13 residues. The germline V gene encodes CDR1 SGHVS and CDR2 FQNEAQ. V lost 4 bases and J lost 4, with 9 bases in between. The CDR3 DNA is TGTGCCAGCAGCTCAGGGACTCCAGATACGCAGTATTTT. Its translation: CASSSGTPDTQYF.

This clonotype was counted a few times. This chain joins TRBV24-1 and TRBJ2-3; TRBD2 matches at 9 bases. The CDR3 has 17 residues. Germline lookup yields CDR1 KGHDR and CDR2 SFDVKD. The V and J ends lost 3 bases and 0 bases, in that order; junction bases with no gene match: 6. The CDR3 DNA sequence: TGTGCCACCAGTGATACACAAGCGGGGGGAAGCACAGATACGCAGTATTTT. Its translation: CATSDTQAGGSTDTQYF.

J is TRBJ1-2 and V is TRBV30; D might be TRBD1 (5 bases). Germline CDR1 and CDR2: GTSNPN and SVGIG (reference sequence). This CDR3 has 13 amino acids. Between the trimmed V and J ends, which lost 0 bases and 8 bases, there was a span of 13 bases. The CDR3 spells CAWSVQDKGGYTF. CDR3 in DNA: TGTGCCTGGAGTGTACAGGACAAGGGGGGCTACACCTTC.